The 5 T cell receptor beta chains presented below share a single source sample, sequenced in a study of read filtering for tumor transcriptome and immune sequencing. This library used around 0.4 ug RNA and molecular barcoded adaptors spanning alpha/delta and beta/gamma chains. From the reads, TCRdb called clonotypes with MiXCR, one entry per CDR3 protein. This table has about 38,000 distinct CDR3 sequences, around 15% appearing once. The source material was a population of CD138-negative cells sorted from bone marrow. The receptors stem from a donor at least 40 years old with multiple myeloma.

This clonotype was detected many times. The chain couples TRBV20-1 to TRBJ2-3, with no clear D. Germline V lookup: CDR1 DFQATT, CDR2 SNEGSKA (reference sequence). CDR3 length equals 15 residues. Trimming removed 6 bases from V and 0 bases from J, with 16 bases in between. CDR3 region: CSAPRAQDSTDTQYF. DNA of the CDR3: TGCAGTGCCCCCCGGGCGCAGGACAGCACAGATACGCAGTATTTT.

This clonotype was counted many times. The chain carries TRBV5-4 and TRBJ2-1; TRBD1 matches 12 bases. Trimming at V came to 5 bases and at J to 7 bases, leaving 7 bases not matched to a gene. There are 15 residues in the CDR3. Germline values: CDR1 SGHNT, CDR2 YYREEE (reference sequence). The CDR3 DNA reads TGTGCCAGCAGTAGACCGGGACAGGGGGCGAATGAGCAGTTCTTC. Protein sequence: CASSRPGQGANEQFF.

This clonotype has at least ten counts. The chain carries TRBV6-1 and TRBJ1-5; 8 positions match TRBD1. The germline gives CDR1 MNHNS, CDR2 SASEGT. The CDR3 has 15 amino acids. The V gene end was trimmed by 5 bases and the J gene end by 11 bases; junction bases not matched to a gene: 14. DNA for the CDR3: TGTGCCAGCAGTCAGGGGGCCCCCGGACTAGGGACCCAGCATTTT. Translated, it gives CASSQGAPGLGTQHF.

Many counts were recorded for this clonotype. V and J are TRBV6-6 and TRBJ2-2; a possible D gene is TRBD2 (5 bases). Germline V gives CDR1 MNHNY, CDR2 SVGAGI (reference sequence). Trimming stripped 5 bases from V and 9 bases from J, with 10 bases between. CDR3 length: 12 residues. CDR3: CASSILDRELFF. For the CDR3, the DNA is TGTGCCAGCAGTATACTAGACCGGGAGCTGTTTTTT.

Notes on this clonotype: A far larger clone is only one base removed, so a read error is likely. The chain combines TRBV6-2 or TRBV6-3 with TRBJ1-5; 7 positions match TRBD1. Trimming at V came to 5 bases and at J to 0 bases, leaving 16 bases not matched to a gene. The V gene's germline CDR1 is MNHEY and CDR2 SVGEGT. This CDR3 spans 19 amino acids. CDR3 sequence reads: CASSAERDSISYSNQPQHF. The CDR3 bases are TGTGCCAGCAGTGCCGAACGGGACAGCATCTCTTATAGCAATCAGCCCCAGCATTTT.